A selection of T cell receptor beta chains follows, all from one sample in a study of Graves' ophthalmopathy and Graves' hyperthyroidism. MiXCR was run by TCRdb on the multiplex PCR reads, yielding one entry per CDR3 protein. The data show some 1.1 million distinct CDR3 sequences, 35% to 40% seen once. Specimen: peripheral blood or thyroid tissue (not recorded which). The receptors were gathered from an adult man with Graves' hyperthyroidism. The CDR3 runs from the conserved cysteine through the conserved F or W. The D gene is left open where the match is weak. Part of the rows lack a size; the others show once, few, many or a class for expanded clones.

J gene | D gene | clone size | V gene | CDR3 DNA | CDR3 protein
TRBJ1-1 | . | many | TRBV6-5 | TGTGCCAGCAGTTTAAGATCCCCAGCGGGGGCTTTCTTT | CASSLRSPAGAFF
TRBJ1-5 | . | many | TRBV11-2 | TGTGCCAGCAGCTTAGGTCCAGATTCCAATCAGCCCCAGCATTTT | CASSLGPDSNQPQHF
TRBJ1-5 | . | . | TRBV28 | TGTGCCAGCCTGACAGAAAATCAGCCCCAGCATTTT | CASLTENQPQHF
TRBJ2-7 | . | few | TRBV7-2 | TGTGCCACCTCGACTTGGCCCATTCGCGAGCAGTACTTC | CATSTWPIREQYF
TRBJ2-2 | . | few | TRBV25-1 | TGTGCCAGCAATAAGACAGGGAACACCGGGGAGCTGTTTTTT | CASNKTGNTGELFF
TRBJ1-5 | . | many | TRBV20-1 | TGCAGTGCTAGTCAGCCCCAGCATTTT | CSASQPQHF
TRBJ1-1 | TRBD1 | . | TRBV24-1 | TGTGCCACCAGTGAGACAGGGATGGACACTGAAGCTTTCTTT | CATSETGMDTEAFF
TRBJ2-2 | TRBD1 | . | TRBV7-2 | TGTGCCAGCAGCACGGGACAGGGGTTTCCCGGGGAGCTGCTTTTT | CASSTGQGFPGELLF
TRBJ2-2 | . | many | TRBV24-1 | TGTGCCACCAGTGATACCGGCCAGCTCAGCGGGGAGCTGTTTTTT | CATSDTGQLSGELFF
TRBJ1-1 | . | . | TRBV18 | TGTGCCAGCTCACCACCGGGACGGCACGCCTTT | CASSPPGRHAF
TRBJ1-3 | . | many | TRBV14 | TGTGCCAGCAGCCCTCGCGGACGGAGCCTCTCTGGAAACACCATATATTTT | CASSPRGRSLSGNTIYF
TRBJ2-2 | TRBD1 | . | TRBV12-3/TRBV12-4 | TGTGCCAGCAGTCCCGGGACAGGGGTTGGCACCGGGGAGCTGTTTTTT | CASSPGTGVGTGELFF
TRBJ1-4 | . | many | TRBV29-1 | TGCAGCGTTGGGGGAGGGGGTGAAAAACTGTTTTTT | CSVGGGGEKLFF
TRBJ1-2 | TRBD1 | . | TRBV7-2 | TGTGCCAGCAGCCCGGGACAGGGGCACCTCCTAACCTTC | CASSPGQGHLLTF
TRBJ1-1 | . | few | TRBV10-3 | TGTGCCAGCAGTCCACCGACCATGAACACTGAAGCTTTCTTT | CASSPPTMNTEAFF
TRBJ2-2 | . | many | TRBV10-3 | TGTGCCATCAGTGAGTCCGGGCAAAGCACCGGGGAGCTGTTTTTT | CAISESGQSTGELFF
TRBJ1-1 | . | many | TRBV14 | TGTGCCAGCAGCCAAGATTTGGGGTCATCAGAAGCTTTCTTT | CASSQDLGSSEAFF
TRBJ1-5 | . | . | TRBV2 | TGTGCCAGCAGGCCAGTGCGGGTCCAGCCCCAGCATTTT | CASRPVRVQPQHF
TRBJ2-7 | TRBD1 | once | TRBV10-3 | TGTGCCAGCAGTTCTCACCGGGACAGGGGCTACGAGCAGTACTTC | CASSSHRDRGYEQYF
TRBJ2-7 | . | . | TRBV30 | TGTGCCTGGAGCGGTGAATCCTACGAGCAGTACTTC | CAWSGESYEQYF
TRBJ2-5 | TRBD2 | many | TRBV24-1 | TGTGCCACCAGTGATCGGACTAGCGGGAGCCGAGAGACCCAGTACTTC | CATSDRTSGSRETQYF
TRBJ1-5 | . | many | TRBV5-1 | TGCGCCAGCAGCTTGGAATGGGGGTCGGAGCAGCCCCAGCATTTT | CASSLEWGSEQPQHF
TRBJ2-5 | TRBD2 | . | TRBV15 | TGTGCCACCAGCCAACGACTAGCGGGGGAGACCCAGTACTTC | CATSQRLAGETQYF
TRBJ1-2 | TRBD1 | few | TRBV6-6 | TGTGCCAGCAGTTTCGGACAGGGGAGAGTCTATGCGGGCTACACCTTC | CASSFGQGRVYAGYTF
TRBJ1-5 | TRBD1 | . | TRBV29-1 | TGCAGCGTTGAAAGAACAGGGGCGCCCGAGCATTTT | CSVERTGAPEHF
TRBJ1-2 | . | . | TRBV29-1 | TGCAGCGTCGGCGGGGTGGGCTACACCTTC | CSVGGVGYTF
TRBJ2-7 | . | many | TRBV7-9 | TGTGCCAGCAGCTGGGACACCGGTGAGCAGTACTTC | CASSWDTGEQYF
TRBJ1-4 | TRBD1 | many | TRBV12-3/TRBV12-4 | TGTGCCAGCAGTAGGGACAGACATCATGAAAAACTGTTTTTT | CASSRDRHHEKLFF
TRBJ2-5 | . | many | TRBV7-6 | TGTGCCAGCAGCTTAATACAGGGCCAAGAGACCCAGTACTTC | CASSLIQGQETQYF
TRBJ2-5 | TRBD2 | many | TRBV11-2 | TGTGCCAGCAGCTTAGAGTATAGCGGGGGGCCGTCCCAAGAGACCCAGTACTTC | CASSLEYSGGPSQETQYF
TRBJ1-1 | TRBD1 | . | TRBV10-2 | TGTGCCAGCAGACCCGACAGGGTGGGTCGTACTGAAGCTTTCTTT | CASRPDRVGRTEAFF
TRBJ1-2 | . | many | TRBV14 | TGTGCCAGCAGCCAAGTTGGGCAGAGGGATGGCTACACCTTC | CASSQVGQRDGYTF
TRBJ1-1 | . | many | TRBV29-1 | TGCAGCGTTGAAGATCCTTGGGCTATGAACACTGAAGCTTTCTTT | CSVEDPWAMNTEAFF
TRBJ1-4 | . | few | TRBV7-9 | TGCGCCAGCAGACAAGAGATGAAGGTAGCCGTAAAACTGTTTTTT | CASRQEMKVAVKLFF
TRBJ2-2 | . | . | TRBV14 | TGTGCCAGCAGCCAAGGGTACCCCGGGGAGCTGTTTTTT | CASSQGYPGELFF
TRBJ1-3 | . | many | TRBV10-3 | TGTGCCATCAGTGAAAGCAGGGGTGGAAACACCATATATTTT | CAISESRGGNTIYF
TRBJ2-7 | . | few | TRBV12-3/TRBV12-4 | TGTGCCAGCAGTTACGGGGATTCTAGCTCCTACGAGCAGTACTTC | CASSYGDSSSYEQYF
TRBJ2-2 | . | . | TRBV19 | TGTGCCAGTAGTATAGTCGGCGGGGTGGGCACCGGGGAGCTGTTTTTT | CASSIVGGVGTGELFF
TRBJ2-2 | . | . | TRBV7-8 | TGTGCCAGCAGCTTATTTCGTCGGACCGGGATGATTCTACGGGAGCTGTTTTTT | CASSLFRRTGMILRELFF
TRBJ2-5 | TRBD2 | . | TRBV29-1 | TGCAGCTTAGCTGGAGGGGAGGGAGAGACCCAGTACTTC | CSLAGGEGETQYF
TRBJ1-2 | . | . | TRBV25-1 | TGTGCCAGCAGTTACTCGAGGGGTACTGGCTACACCTTC | CASSYSRGTGYTF
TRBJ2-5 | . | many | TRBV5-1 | TGCGCCAGCAGCTTGGTGGGCGAGCCGCAAGAGACCCAGTACTTC | CASSLVGEPQETQYF
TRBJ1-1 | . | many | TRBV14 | TGTGCCAGCAGCCAAGATGCCAGGACTGGACGTGCTTTCTTT | CASSQDARTGRAFF
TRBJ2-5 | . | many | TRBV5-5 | TGTGCCAGCAGCTTGGATTTTGGAGGGAACCAAGAGACCCAGTACTTC | CASSLDFGGNQETQYF
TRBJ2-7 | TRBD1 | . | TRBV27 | TGTGCCAGCAGGGGACAGCCTTCTACCTACGAGCAGTACTTC | CASRGQPSTYEQYF
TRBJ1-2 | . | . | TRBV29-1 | TGCAGCGTTGTAGGGATGGGCTATGGCTACACCTTC | CSVVGMGYGYTF
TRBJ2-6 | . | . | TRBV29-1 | TGCAGCGTTTACTTAGGGGCCAACGTCCTGACTTTC | CSVYLGANVLTF
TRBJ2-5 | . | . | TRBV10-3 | TGTGCCATCAGGGATGAAGTAGGGATGATAGAGACCCAGTACTTC | CAIRDEVGMIETQYF
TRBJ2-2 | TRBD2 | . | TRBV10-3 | TGTGCCAGCAGTACAAGCGGGATGTTGGGAAGGACCGGGGAGCTGTTTTTT | CASSTSGMLGRTGELFF
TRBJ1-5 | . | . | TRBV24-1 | TGTGCCACCAGCTCCTTCGTAGAGCCCCAGCATTTT | CATSSFVEPQHF
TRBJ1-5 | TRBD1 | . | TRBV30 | TGTGCCTGGTCGACAGGGTACAATCAGCCCCAGCATTTT | CAWSTGYNQPQHF
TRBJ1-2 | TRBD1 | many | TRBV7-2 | TGTGCCAGCAGCTTACACAGGGGGCAGATGAGCTACACCTTC | CASSLHRGQMSYTF
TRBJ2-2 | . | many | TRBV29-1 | TGCAGCGTTGAAGAACGGGGAGTCACCGGGGAGCTGTTTTTT | CSVEERGVTGELFF
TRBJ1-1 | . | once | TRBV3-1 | TGTGCCAGCAGCCAAGATGCCCCCCTGGGGAACACTGAAGCTTTCTTT | CASSQDAPLGNTEAFF
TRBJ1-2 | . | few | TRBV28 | TGTGCCAGCAGGACTCCCTTTGGCTTCAACTATGGCTACACCTTC | CASRTPFGFNYGYTF
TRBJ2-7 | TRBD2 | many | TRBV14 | TGTGCCAGCAGCCACCCGAGGGCTAGCGGGAGATACGAGCAGTACTTC | CASSHPRASGRYEQYF
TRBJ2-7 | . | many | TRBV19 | TGTGCCAGTAGTATCAGGGAATCCTACGAGCAGTACTTC | CASSIRESYEQYF
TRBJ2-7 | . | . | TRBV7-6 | TGTGCCAGCAGCTTAGCGGGGGGGCAGGTCGAGCAGTACTTC | CASSLAGGQVEQYF
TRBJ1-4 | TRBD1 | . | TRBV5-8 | TGTGCCAGCAGCCCCGGGACAGCGGAATTTAATGAAAAACTGTTTTTT | CASSPGTAEFNEKLFF
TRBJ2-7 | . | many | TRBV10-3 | TGTGCCATCAGTGATACGGTCAGCTCCTACGAGCAGTACTTC | CAISDTVSSYEQYF